These 2 T cell receptor beta chains originate from one sample sequenced in a study of prognosis after radiotherapy for stage I lung cancer. Two-round multiplex PCR on genomic DNA was the method by which TCR beta CDR3 was amplified. With primers specific to each TRBV and TRBJ gene, the first-round PCR was performed. TCRdb redid the calling of the multiplex PCR reads with MiXCR, one entry per CDR3 protein. This sample carries 59,000 or so distinct CDR3 sequences, around 27% of them seen once, and the ten largest clones take approximately 8.3%. This specimen was PBMCs, taken before or after stereotactic body radiation therapy (not recorded which). The receptors come from a donor aged 50 or older with non-small cell lung cancer.

Concerning this clonotype itself: This sequence is one base from a far larger clone and is likely a read error. This chain links TRBV6-4 with TRBJ2-2; D call uncertain. Germline V gives CDR1 MRHNA, CDR2 SNTAGT. Trimming took 7 bases from V and 2 from J, leaving 11 bases between them. The CDR3 is made up of 14 amino acids. CDR3 sequence (DNA): TGTGCCAGCATTAGACAACAAAACACCGGGGAGCTGTTTTTT. Encoded protein: CASIRQQNTGELFF.

This clonotype showed up many times. The chain couples TRBV5-1 to TRBJ2-3; 7 bases are a match to TRBD1. This CDR3 has 15 amino acids. The trim removed 4 bases at V and 1 base at J, leaving 6 bases unmatched. Germline assignment: CDR1 SGHRS and CDR2 YFSETQ. The CDR3 DNA reads as TGCGCCAGCAGCCCGGGACAGCCCCGCACAGATACGCAGTATTTT. It yields the protein CASSPGQPRTDTQYF.